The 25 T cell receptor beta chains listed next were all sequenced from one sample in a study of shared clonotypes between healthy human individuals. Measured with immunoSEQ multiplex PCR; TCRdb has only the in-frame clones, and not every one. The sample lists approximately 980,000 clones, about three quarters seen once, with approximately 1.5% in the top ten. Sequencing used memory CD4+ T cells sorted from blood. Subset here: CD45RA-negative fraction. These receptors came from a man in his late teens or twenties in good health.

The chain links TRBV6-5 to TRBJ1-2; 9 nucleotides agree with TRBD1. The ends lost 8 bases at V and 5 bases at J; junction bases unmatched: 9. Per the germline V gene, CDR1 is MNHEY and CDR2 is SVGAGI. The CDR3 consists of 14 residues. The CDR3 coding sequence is TGTGCCAGCGCCCCCGGGACAGGGTTTTATGGCTACACCTTC. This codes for CASAPGTGFYGYTF.

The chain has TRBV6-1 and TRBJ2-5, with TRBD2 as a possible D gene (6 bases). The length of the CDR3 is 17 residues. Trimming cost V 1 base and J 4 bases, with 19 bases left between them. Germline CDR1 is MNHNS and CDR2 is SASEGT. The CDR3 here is CASSEGGDWLRRETQYF. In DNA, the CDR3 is TGTGCCAGCAGTGAAGGGGGGGACTGGTTGCGGAGAGAGACCCAGTACTTC.

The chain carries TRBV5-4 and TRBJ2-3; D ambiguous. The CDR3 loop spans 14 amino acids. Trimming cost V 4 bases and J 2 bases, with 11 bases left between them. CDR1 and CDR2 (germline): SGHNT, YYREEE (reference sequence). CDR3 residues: CASSHWANTDTQYF. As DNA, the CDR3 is TGTGCCAGCAGCCATTGGGCGAACACAGATACGCAGTATTTT.

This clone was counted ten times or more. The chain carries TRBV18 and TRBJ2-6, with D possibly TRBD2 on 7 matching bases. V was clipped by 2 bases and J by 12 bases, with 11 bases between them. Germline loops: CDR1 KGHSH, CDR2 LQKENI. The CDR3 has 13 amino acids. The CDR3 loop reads CASSPVGGAVLTF. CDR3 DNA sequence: TGTGCCAGCTCACCAGTGGGGGGGGCCGTCCTGACTTTC.

The CDR3, as DNA: TGTGCCAGCAGCTTACAGGGGTCTGGAAACACCATATATTTT. Amino acids: CASSLQGSGNTIYF. V gene TRBV7-8 combines with J gene TRBJ1-3, with D possibly TRBD1 on 6 matching bases. Germline loops: CDR1 SGHVS, CDR2 FQNEAQ. Trimming cost V 2 bases and J 1 base, with 6 bases left between them. The CDR3 loop spans 14 amino acids.

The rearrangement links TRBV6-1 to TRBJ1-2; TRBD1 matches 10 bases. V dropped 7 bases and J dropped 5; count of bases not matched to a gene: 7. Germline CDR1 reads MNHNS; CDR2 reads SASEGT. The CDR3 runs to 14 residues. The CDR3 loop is CASTIGQGGYGYTF. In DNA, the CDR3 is TGTGCCAGCACCATAGGACAGGGGGGATATGGCTACACCTTC.

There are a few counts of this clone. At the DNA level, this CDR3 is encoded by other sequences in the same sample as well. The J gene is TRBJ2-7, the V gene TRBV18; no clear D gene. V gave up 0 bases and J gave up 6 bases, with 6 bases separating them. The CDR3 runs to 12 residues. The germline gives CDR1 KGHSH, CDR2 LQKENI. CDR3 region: CASSPPTGEQYF. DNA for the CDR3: TGTGCCAGCTCACCACCGACGGGCGAGCAGTACTTC.

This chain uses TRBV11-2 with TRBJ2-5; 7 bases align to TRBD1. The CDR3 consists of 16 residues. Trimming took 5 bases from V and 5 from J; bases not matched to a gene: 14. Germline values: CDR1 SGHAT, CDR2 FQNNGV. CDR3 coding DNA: TGTGCCAGCAGCCAGAAGGTGACAGGGTGGGTGGAGACCCAGTACTTC. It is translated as CASSQKVTGWVETQYF.

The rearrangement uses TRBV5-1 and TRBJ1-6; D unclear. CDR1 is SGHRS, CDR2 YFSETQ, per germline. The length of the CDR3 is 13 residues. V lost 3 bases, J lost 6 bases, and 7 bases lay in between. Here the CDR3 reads CASSSEPNSPLHF. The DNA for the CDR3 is TGCGCCAGCAGCTCCGAGCCTAATTCACCCCTCCACTTT.

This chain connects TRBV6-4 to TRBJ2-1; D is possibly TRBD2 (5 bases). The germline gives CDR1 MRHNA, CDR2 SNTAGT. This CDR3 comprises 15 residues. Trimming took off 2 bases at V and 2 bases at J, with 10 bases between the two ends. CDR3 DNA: TGTGCCAGCAGTGACGGGCTAGCTCCCTACAATGAGCAGTTCTTC. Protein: CASSDGLAPYNEQFF.

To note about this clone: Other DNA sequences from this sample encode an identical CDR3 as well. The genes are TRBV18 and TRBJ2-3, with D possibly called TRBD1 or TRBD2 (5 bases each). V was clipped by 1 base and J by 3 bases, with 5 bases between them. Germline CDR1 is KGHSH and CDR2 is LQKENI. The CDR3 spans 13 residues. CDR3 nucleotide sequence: TGTGCCAGCTCACCACGGGGGACAGATACGCAGTATTTT. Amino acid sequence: CASSPRGTDTQYF.

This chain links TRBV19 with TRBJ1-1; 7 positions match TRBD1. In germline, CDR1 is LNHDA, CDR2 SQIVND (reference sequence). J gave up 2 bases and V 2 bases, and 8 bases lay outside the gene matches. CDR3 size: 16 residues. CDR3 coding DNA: TGTGCCAGTAGTATACAGGGGGGTGTGTCTAACACTGAAGCTTTCTTT. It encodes CASSIQGGVSNTEAFF.

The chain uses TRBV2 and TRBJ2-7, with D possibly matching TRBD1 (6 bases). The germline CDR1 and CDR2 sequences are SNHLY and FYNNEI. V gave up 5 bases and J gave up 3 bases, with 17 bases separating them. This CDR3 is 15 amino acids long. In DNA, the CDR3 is TGTGCCAGCAGTATGGCCAGGGGAATGGGCTACGAGCAGTACTTC. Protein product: CASSMARGMGYEQYF.

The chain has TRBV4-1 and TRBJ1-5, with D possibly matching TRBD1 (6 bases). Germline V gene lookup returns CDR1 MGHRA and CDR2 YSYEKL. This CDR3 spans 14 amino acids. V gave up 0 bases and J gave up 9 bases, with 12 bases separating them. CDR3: CASSQDRGNGPQHF. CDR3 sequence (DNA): TGCGCCAGCAGCCAAGATAGGGGGAACGGGCCCCAGCATTTT.

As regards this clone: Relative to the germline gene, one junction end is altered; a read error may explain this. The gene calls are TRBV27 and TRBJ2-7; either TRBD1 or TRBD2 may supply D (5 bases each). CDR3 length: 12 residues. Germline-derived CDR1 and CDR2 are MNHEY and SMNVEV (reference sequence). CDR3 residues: CASSLSPGPMIF. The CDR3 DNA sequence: TGTGCCAGCAGTTTATCGCCGGGACCTATGATTTTC.

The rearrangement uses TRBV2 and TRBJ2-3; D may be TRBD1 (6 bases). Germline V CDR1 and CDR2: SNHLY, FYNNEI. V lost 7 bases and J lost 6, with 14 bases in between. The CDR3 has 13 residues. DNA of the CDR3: TGTGCCAGCAAAACAGGGAATGTGGATACGCAGTATTTT. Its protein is CASKTGNVDTQYF.

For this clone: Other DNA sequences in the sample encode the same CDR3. CDR3 amino acids: CASSLGGTDTQYF. The CDR3 DNA is TGTGCCAGCAGCTTGGGAGGCACAGATACGCAGTATTTT. This rearrangement joins TRBV7-8 to TRBJ2-3; possibly TRBD2 for D (5 bases). CDR1 SGHVS and CDR2 FQNEAQ come from the germline V gene. Trimming stripped 3 bases from V and 1 base from J, with 5 bases between. The CDR3 extends over 13 amino acids.

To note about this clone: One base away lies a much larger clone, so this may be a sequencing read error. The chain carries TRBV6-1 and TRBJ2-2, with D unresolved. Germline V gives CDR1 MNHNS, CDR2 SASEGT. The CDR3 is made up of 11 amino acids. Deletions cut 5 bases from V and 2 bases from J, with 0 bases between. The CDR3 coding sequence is TGTGCCAGCAGTAACACCGGGGAGCTGTTTTTT. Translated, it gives CASSNTGELFF.

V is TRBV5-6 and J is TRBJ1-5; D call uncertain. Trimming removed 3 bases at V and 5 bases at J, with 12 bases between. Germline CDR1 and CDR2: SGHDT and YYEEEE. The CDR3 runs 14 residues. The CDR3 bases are TGTGCCAGCAGCTCAATGGGGATAGATCAGCCCCAGCATTTT. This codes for CASSSMGIDQPQHF.

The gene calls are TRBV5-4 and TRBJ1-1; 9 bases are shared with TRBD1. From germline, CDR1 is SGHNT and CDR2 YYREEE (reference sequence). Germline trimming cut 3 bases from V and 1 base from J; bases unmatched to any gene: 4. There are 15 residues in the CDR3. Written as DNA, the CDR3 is TGTGCCAGCAGCTCGGACAGGGGCACGAACACTGAAGCTTTCTTT. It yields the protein CASSSDRGTNTEAFF.

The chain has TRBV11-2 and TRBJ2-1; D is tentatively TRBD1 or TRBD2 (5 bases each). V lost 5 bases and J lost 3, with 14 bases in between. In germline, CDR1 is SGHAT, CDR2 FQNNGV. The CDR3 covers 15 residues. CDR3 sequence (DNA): TGTGCCAGCAGCCCAGGGACCTCACTCTACAATGAGCAGTTCTTC. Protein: CASSPGTSLYNEQFF.

DNA for the CDR3: TGTGCCAGCAGCCCAACAGGACAGCGAGAGTACGAGCAGTACTTC. Encoded protein: CASSPTGQREYEQYF. The chain links TRBV5-6 to TRBJ2-7, with D tentatively TRBD1 (6 bases). Trimming cost V 4 bases and J 4 bases, with 18 bases left between them. Germline-derived CDR1 and CDR2 are SGHDT and YYEEEE. There are 15 residues in the CDR3.

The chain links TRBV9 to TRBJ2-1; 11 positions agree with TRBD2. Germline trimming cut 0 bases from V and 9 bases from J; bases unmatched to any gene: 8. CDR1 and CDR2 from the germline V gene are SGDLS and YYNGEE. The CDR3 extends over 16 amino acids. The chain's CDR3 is CASSVASGRHGGEQFF. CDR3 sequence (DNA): TGTGCCAGCAGCGTAGCTAGCGGGAGGCACGGAGGTGAGCAGTTCTTC.

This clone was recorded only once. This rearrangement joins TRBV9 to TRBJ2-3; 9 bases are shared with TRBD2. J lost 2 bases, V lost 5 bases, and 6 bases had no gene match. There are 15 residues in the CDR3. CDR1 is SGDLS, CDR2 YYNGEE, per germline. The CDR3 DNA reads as TGTGCCAGCAGACCTAGCGGGGTAGACACAGATACGCAGTATTTT. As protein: CASRPSGVDTDTQYF.

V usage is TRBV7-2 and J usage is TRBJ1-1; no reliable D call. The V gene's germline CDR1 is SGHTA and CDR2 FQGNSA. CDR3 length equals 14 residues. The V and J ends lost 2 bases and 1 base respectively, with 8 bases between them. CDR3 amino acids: CASSLQPKNTEAFF. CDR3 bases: TGTGCCAGCAGCTTACAACCCAAGAACACTGAAGCTTTCTTT.